This T cell receptor beta chain was identified during a study of CD4 T cells in relation to SARS-CoV-2 and coronaviruses. About the research overall: TCR beta CDR3s were sequenced after roughly 10-day antigen culture of PBMCs. Negative control cultures got HIV-1 Nef peptides or no peptide. Overall study findings and caveats: About 65% of donors had memory CD4+ clonotypes crossrecognizing SARS-CoV-2 and common cold coronavirus spike. No crossreactivity against non-spike viral proteins was tested here.

Before the COVID-19 pandemic, during about 2011-2019, CD4+ T cells were taken from unexposed donors. After about 10 days of culture, CD4+ T cells were isolated. The CDR3 runs 14 residues. Germline V lookup: CDR1 SGHTA, CDR2 FQGNSA. V gave up 1 base and J gave up 3 bases, with 7 bases separating them. Some clones are missing from TCRdb's copy, which holds only in-frame ones; the method was immunoSEQ multiplex PCR. The sample holds 15,000 to 25,000 clones, over 70% seen once. A note on this clone: Antigen: not known.

The J gene is TRBJ1-5, the V gene TRBV7-2; D remains ambiguous. Material for sequencing was CD4+ T cells from PBMCs, cultured in vitro. This clonotype was obtained from a human donor in good health. The CDR3 DNA reads TGTGCCAGCAGCTTAGGTCCCACCAATCAGCCCCAGCATTTT. This gives the protein CASSLGPTNQPQHF.